The source of this T cell receptor beta chain is a study of post-analysis software for immune sequencing data. Study-wide findings and caveats: Compared with controls, patients showed significantly lower normalized Chao1 diversity. The five TRBV segments detected at higher frequency in patients than in controls included TRBV5-6, TRBV5-1 and TRBV20-1.

The germline V gene has CDR1 KGHSY and CDR2 FQNENV. The CDR3 has 14 residues. Trimming pared 4 bases from V and 7 bases from J, leaving 17 bases between. Each TCR beta cDNA library carried unique molecular identifiers. Input of about 0.85 to 10 million T cells yielded around 500,000 cDNA molecules. TCRdb ran MiXCR on the PCR reads and lists one entry per CDR3 protein. The sample gives under 900,000 distinct CDR3 sequences, around 53% of which show up once; about 4.8% is in the top ten. As regards this clonotype: No antigen is known for it.

This clonotype originated in a girl between 10 and 17 years old with multiple sclerosis. The sequencing input was blood. The rearrangement uses TRBV16 and TRBJ2-7; D tentatively fits TRBD1 or TRBD2 (5 bases each). CDR3 sequence (DNA): TGTGCCAGCAGCCCTTCCGGGGCTCCGGGGGAGCAGTACTTC. Encoded protein: CASSPSGAPGEQYF.